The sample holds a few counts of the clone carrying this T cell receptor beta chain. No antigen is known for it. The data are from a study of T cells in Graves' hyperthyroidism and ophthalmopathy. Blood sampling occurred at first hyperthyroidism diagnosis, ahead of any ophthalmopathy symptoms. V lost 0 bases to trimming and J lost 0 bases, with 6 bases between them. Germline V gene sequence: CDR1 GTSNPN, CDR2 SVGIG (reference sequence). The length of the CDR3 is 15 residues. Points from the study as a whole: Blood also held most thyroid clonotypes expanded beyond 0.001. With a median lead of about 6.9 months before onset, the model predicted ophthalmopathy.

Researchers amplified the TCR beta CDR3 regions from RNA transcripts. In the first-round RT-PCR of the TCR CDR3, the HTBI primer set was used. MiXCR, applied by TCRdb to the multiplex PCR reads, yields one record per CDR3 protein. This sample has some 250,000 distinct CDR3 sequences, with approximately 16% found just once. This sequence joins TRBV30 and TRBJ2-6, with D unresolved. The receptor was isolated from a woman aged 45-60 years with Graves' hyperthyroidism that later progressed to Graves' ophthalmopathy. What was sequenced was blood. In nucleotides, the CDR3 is TGTGCCTGGAGTGTAAGCCGCTCTGGGGCCAACGTCCTGACTTTC. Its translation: CAWSVSRSGANVLTF. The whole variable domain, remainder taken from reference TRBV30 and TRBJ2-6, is SQTIHQWPATLVQPVGSPLSLECTVEGTSNPNLYWYRQAAGRGLQLLFYSVGIGQISSEVPQNLSASRPQDRQFILSSKKLLLSDSGFYLCAWSVSRSGANVLTFGAGSRLTVL.